This T cell receptor (beta chain) was profiled in a study of regulatory T cells in long-lasting Graves disease. This clonotype appeared many times. What it recognizes is unknown. Arm-PCR of CDR3 regions and iRepertoire HTBI primers were the basis on which TCR beta libraries were built. TCRdb independently ran MiXCR on the multiplex PCR reads; one entry per CDR3 protein. In the table there are under 350,000 distinct CDR3 sequences, more than 20% of which are singletons. This sample's time point: persistent/refractory GD, antithyroid drugs over 5 years with positive TRAb. Following extraction of RNA from PBMCs, that RNA was used to make the TCR library. It was an endocrinology department in Xi'an, China, that provided the patients. General study results and limits: New patients shared 966 public clonotypes, and persistent patients shared more, with about 2,700. Preferential use of TRBV28, TRBJ1-2 and TRBJ2-5 was seen in persistent disease. Accuracy was perhaps lowered by the small sample size.

The ends lost 6 bases at V and 4 bases at J; junction bases unmatched: 13. The CDR3 sequence is 16 residues long. Germline CDR1 MDHEN, CDR2 SYDVKM. The clonotype was recovered from a female donor with Graves disease. V is TRBV28 and J is TRBJ2-7, with 9 bases aligning to TRBD1. Sequenced material: peripheral blood mononuclear cells (PBMCs), taken when the disease was refractory, from a patient treated with antithyroid drugs. Written as DNA, the CDR3 is TGTGCCAGCAGGTTGGCGAGAAGGACAGGGGTTTACGAGCAGTACTTC. It codes for CASRLARRTGVYEQYF. The full variable domain, in which reference TRBV28 and TRBJ2-7 provide the parts outside the CDR3, is DVKVTQSSRYLVKRTGEKVFLECVQDMDHENMFWYRQDPGLGLRLIYFSYDVKMKEKGDIPEGYSVSREKKERFSLILESASTNQTSMYLCASRLARRTGVYEQYFGPGTRLTVT.